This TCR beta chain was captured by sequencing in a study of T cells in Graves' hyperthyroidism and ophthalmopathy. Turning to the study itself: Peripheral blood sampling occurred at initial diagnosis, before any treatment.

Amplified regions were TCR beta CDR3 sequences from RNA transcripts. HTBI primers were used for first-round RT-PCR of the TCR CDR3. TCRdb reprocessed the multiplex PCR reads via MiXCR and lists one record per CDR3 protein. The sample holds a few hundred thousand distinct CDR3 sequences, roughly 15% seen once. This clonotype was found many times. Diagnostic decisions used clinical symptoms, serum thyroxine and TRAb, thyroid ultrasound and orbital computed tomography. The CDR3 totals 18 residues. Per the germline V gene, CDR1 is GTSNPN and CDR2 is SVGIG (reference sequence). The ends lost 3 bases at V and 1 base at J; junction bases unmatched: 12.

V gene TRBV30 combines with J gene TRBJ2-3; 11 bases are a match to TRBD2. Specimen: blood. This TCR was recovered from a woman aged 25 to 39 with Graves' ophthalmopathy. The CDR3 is CAWRSVRTSGLGTDTQYF. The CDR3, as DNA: TGTGCCTGGAGGTCAGTGAGGACTAGCGGGCTTGGCACAGATACGCAGTATTTT.